This TCR beta chain was identified in a study of Graves' ophthalmopathy and Graves' hyperthyroidism. Study-wide results and caveats: At around 70% sensitivity and approximately 72% specificity, the model predicted progression of the ophthalmopathy.

This CDR3 is 15 amino acids long. Germline loops: CDR1 KGHDR, CDR2 SFDVKD. J was trimmed by 4 bases and V by 2 bases; bases with no gene match: 7. Beta-chain TCR CDR3 regions were amplified from RNA transcripts. RT-PCR was first run with HTBI primers, then multiplex PCR in a second round. MiXCR, applied by TCRdb to the multiplex PCR reads, yields one record per CDR3 protein. The data show 500,000 to 700,000 distinct CDR3 sequences, about 24% seen once. This clonotype came up many times. Its antigen is unknown. Stable hyperthyroid donors showed no ophthalmopathy during 18 months follow-up. The chain is built from TRBV24-1 and TRBJ2-7, with 7 bases identical to TRBD1. The specimen sequenced was peripheral blood. This clonotype was sampled from a woman between 18 and 29 years old with stable Graves' hyperthyroidism. Some clones in this sample may be carry-over from other donors' samples. CDR3 DNA sequence: TGTGCCACCAGTGATTGGACAGGAGGCAAATACGAGCAGTACTTC. As protein: CATSDWTGGKYEQYF.